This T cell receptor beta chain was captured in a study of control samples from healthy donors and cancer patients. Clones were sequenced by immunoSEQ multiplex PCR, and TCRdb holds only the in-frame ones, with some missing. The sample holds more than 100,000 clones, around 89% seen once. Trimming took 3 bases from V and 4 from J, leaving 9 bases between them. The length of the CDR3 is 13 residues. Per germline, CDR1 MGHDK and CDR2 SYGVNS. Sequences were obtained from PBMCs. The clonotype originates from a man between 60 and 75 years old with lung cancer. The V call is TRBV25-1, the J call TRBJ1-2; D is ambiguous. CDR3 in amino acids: CASSDRGIYGYTF. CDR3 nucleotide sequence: TGTGCCAGCAGTGACCGGGGAATCTATGGCTACACCTTC.